What follows describes a single T cell receptor (beta chain). The authors' processing: Amplified reference gene primers provided the basis for estimating nucleated cell counts. Sequenced by immunoSEQ multiplex PCR; TCRdb stores in-frame clones only, minus some. The D gene and trimming were derived from the DNA, and the V and J assignments and clone size from that table. The sample yields approximately 190,000 clones, about four fifths seen once. The sample originates from a study of blood T cell repertoires in COVID-19. Study context: Samples representing acute and convalescent COVID-19 were sourced from the United States, Italy and Spain. The analysed material was cDNA or gDNA that came from T cells, B-cell-depleted T cells, or PBMCs.

V lost 1 base and J lost 10, with 14 bases in between. Germline-derived CDR1 and CDR2 are LNHDA and SQIVND (reference sequence). This CDR3 contains 15 residues. This sequence was found in a man in his sixties with acute or convalescent COVID-19. Sequenced input: peripheral blood. V gene TRBV19 combines with J gene TRBJ1-6; D is perhaps TRBD1 (5 bases). The CDR3 DNA reads as TGTGCCAGTAGTATAGCCCAGGGAGGCAGCTCACCCCTCCACTTT. Protein: CASSIAQGGSSPLHF.